This TCR beta chain was retrieved from a study of cytomegalovirus exposure and HLA in healthy donors. PCR used 60 Vbeta primers and 13 Jbeta primers. TCRdb keeps only in-frame clones here, not all; method: immunoSEQ multiplex PCR. The ten top clones account for 15% to 20%, within a sample of tens of thousands of clones. In germline, CDR1 is MDHEN, CDR2 SYDVKM. V gave up 7 bases and J gave up 4 bases; unmatched junction bases: 7. The CDR3 is 13 amino acids. Sequencing was carried out using PBMCs. The sequence derives from a male donor in good health and CMV-seropositive. The V call is TRBV28, the J call TRBJ2-7, with TRBD1 matching 7 bases. The CDR3 bases are TGTGCCAGCAAACCTGGGACAGCTTACGAGCAGTACTTC. Translation gives CASKPGTAYEQYF.